One sample yielded the 18 T cell receptor beta chains listed below, sequenced in a study of Graves' ophthalmopathy and Graves' hyperthyroidism. RNA transcripts provided the template for amplifying TCR beta CDR3 regions. The first-round RT-PCR employed HTBI primers together with the Qiagen OneStep RT-PCR kit. A multiplex PCR was then performed as the second round. TCRdb analysed the multiplex PCR reads with MiXCR anew, one entry per CDR3 protein. The sample has about 1.1 million distinct CDR3 sequences; about 35% are singletons. The sequenced sample was peripheral blood or thyroid tissue (not recorded which). Receptors originate from an adult man with Graves' hyperthyroidism.

V gene TRBV6-5 combines with J gene TRBJ1-3, with D hard to call. The CDR3 sequence is 12 residues long. Trimming took off 9 bases at V and 2 bases at J, with 8 bases between the two ends. The V gene's germline CDR1 is MNHEY and CDR2 SVGAGI. CDR3 loop: CASEGAGNTIYF. CDR3 coding DNA: TGTGCCAGTGAGGGTGCTGGAAACACCATATATTTT.

This clonotype was recorded at least ten times. The chain joins TRBV5-6 to TRBJ2-5; 10 nucleotides align to TRBD1. Germline V CDR1 and CDR2: SGHDT, YYEEEE. The CDR3 is 15 residues long. V shed 4 bases and J 4 bases; nucleotides not matched to a gene: 7. CDR3: CASSPGQGKTETQYF. The CDR3 bases are TGTGCCAGCAGCCCGGGACAGGGGAAAACAGAGACCCAGTACTTC.

This chain connects TRBV29-1 to TRBJ1-5, with D unresolved. Trimming shortened V by 8 bases and J by 3 bases, and 14 bases separated the two germline ends. This CDR3 has 13 amino acids. Germline loops: CDR1 SQVTM, CDR2 ANQGSEA. The CDR3 sequence: CSQGGRTNQPQHF. The DNA of the CDR3 is TGCAGCCAAGGCGGACGGACCAATCAGCCCCAGCATTTT.

The CDR3 loop reads CASRDSGQGLYGYTF. In DNA, the CDR3 is TGTGCCAGCAGAGATTCGGGACAGGGTCTCTATGGCTACACCTTC. The chain uses TRBV11-2 and TRBJ1-2, with 9 bases that match TRBD1. V lost 6 bases, J lost 4 bases, and 9 bases stayed unmatched. The CDR3 runs to 15 residues. CDR1 is SGHAT and CDR2 is FQNNGV in the germline V gene. Together with reference TRBV11-2 and TRBJ1-2, the CDR3 gives the full variable domain: EAGVAQSPRYKIIEKRQSVAFWCNPISGHATLYWYQQILGQGPKLLIQFQNNGVVDDSQLPKDRFSAERLKGVDSTLKIQPAKLEDSAVYLCASRDSGQGLYGYTFGSGTRLTVV.

This clonotype was detected only once. This chain links TRBV12-5 with TRBJ2-2; D might be TRBD2 (5 bases). The CDR3 has 20 amino acids. Germline-derived CDR1 and CDR2 are LGHNT and FRNRAP. Trimming pared 5 bases from V and 0 bases from J, leaving 25 bases between. CDR3: CASGRFLEGGRKTNTGELFF. The CDR3 DNA reads as TGTGCTAGTGGTCGCTTCCTCGAAGGAGGCAGAAAAACGAACACCGGGGAGCTGTTTTTT.

The chain carries TRBV7-8 and TRBJ1-4; 8 nucleotides line up with TRBD1. CDR3 length: 18 amino acids. Germline CDR1 SGHVS, CDR2 FQNEAQ. V trimming: 4 bases; J trimming: 4 bases; junction bases outside the gene matches: 14. The CDR3 is CASSSGQGQIGGNEKLFF. The CDR3, as DNA: TGTGCCAGCAGCTCCGGACAGGGTCAAATCGGCGGTAATGAAAAACTGTTTTTT.

This clonotype showed up just a few times. The rearrangement uses TRBV18 and TRBJ1-2; TRBD1 is a possible D gene (5 bases). Germline CDR1 is KGHSH and CDR2 is LQKENI. The CDR3 contains 13 residues. Trimming cost V 5 bases and J 4 bases, with 11 bases left between them. This CDR3 reads CASSDWTSYGYTF. CDR3 nucleotide sequence: TGTGCCAGCTCAGATTGGACATCCTATGGCTACACCTTC.

This clonotype came up many times. CDR3 in amino acids: CASSQAQGRPYEQYF. The CDR3 coding sequence is TGTGCCAGCAGTCAGGCCCAGGGACGGCCTTACGAGCAGTACTTC. The chain couples TRBV6-5 to TRBJ2-7, with D perhaps assigned TRBD1 or TRBD2 (5 bases each). CDR1 is MNHEY, CDR2 SVGAGI, per germline. There are 15 residues in the CDR3. With 5 bases removed from V and 4 bases from J, the gap between germline ends came to 18 bases.

V usage is TRBV20-1 and J usage is TRBJ1-1; tentative D call: TRBD1 (5 bases). Per the germline V gene, CDR1 is DFQATT and CDR2 is SNEGSKA (reference sequence). The CDR3 loop spans 12 amino acids. V was cut by 6 bases and J by 3 bases, with 11 bases left in between. In nucleotides, the CDR3 is TGCAGTGCGGAAGGAGGGGACACTGAAGCTTTCTTT. It encodes CSAEGGDTEAFF.

The chain links TRBV27 to TRBJ2-7; 8 nucleotides line up with TRBD2. The germline gives CDR1 MNHEY, CDR2 SMNVEV (reference sequence). The CDR3 contains 15 residues. The J segment lost 4 bases and the V segment lost 6 bases, leaving 11 bases of the junction unmatched. This chain's CDR3 is CASSPRRGAEYEQYF. The DNA of the CDR3 is TGTGCCAGCAGCCCGCGGCGGGGGGCCGAATACGAGCAGTACTTC.

For this clonotype: A single base separates this from a much larger clone, so it may be a read error. The rearrangement joins TRBV10-3 to TRBJ2-7; the D gene is possibly TRBD2 (6 bases). This CDR3 spans 16 amino acids. The germline CDR1 and CDR2 sequences are ENHRY and SYGVKD. V dropped 3 bases and J dropped 4 bases, with 19 bases sitting between them. The CDR3 region has the DNA TGTGCCATCAGTGAAATTCCGGGACTGGGACGGTACGAGCAGTACTTC. Its translation: CAISEIPGLGRYEQYF.

This sequence joins TRBV2 and TRBJ2-3; tentatively, D is TRBD2 (6 bases). Germline loops: CDR1 SNHLY, CDR2 FYNNEI. This CDR3 has 14 residues. Trimming took 7 bases from V and 6 from J, leaving 17 bases between them. CDR3 loop: CASIPMTSGDTQYF. The CDR3 nucleotides read TGTGCCAGCATTCCCATGACTAGTGGCGATACGCAGTATTTT.

This clonotype was seen a handful of times. The genes are TRBV9 and TRBJ2-5; either TRBD1 or TRBD2 may fit D (5 bases each). Trimming shortened V by 5 bases and J by 7 bases, and 21 bases separated the two germline ends. The CDR3 loop spans 15 amino acids. Germline CDR1 SGDLS, CDR2 YYNGEE. CDR3 in DNA: TGTGCCAGCAGTCTCCGGGACCATCGTCGGGGGACCCAGTACTTC. Its translation: CASSLRDHRRGTQYF.

This clonotype was counted ten times or more. A junction boundary mismatches the germline segment, possibly from a read error. This chain connects TRBV5-1 to TRBJ1-3; D is unresolved. Germline CDR1 SGHRS, CDR2 YFSETQ. This CDR3 region has 13 residues. Here the CDR3 DNA reads TGTGCCAGCAGCACGGGTCCTGGAAACACCATATATTTT. The encoded protein is CASSTGPGNTIYF.

This clonotype was recorded at least ten times. The chain links TRBV25-1 to TRBJ2-5; 10 positions agree with TRBD2. The V segment lost 10 bases and the J segment 4 bases; nucleotides outside the gene matches: 6. The length of the CDR3 is 13 residues. Germline V gene sequence: CDR1 MGHDK, CDR2 SYGVNS. The CDR3 bases are TGTGCCACGCAGCGGGGGGGACGAGAGACCCAGTACTTC. It encodes CATQRGGRETQYF.

The CDR3 spells CASSLRRVGNEQFF. Here the CDR3 DNA reads TGTGCCAGCAGCCTACGCAGGGTCGGCAATGAGCAGTTCTTC. V and J are TRBV7-2 and TRBJ2-5; tentatively, D is TRBD1 (5 bases). The DNA matches TRBJ2-1 better at its end, which makes the J call doubtful. The CDR3 totals 14 residues. Germline V gene data show CDR1 as SGHTA and CDR2 as FQGNSA.

The V and J genes are TRBV7-8 and TRBJ2-2; 7 positions match TRBD2. V was pared by 6 bases and J by 6 bases, with 10 bases of the junction left unmatched. Germline CDR1 reads SGHVS; CDR2 reads FQNEAQ. The CDR3 covers 15 residues. The CDR3, as DNA: TGTGCCAGCAGTTTACTTGCGGGAGTTGCCGGGGAGCTGTTTTTT. Residues: CASSLLAGVAGELFF.

Ten or more counts support this clonotype. The rearrangement links TRBV2 to TRBJ2-6; no reliable D call. Trimming shortened V by 9 bases and J by 2 bases, and 11 bases separated the two germline ends. Germline values: CDR1 SNHLY, CDR2 FYNNEI. The length of the CDR3 is 14 residues. This chain's CDR3 is CASQRVAGANVLTF. CDR3 bases: TGTGCCAGTCAAAGGGTCGCTGGGGCCAACGTCCTGACTTTC.